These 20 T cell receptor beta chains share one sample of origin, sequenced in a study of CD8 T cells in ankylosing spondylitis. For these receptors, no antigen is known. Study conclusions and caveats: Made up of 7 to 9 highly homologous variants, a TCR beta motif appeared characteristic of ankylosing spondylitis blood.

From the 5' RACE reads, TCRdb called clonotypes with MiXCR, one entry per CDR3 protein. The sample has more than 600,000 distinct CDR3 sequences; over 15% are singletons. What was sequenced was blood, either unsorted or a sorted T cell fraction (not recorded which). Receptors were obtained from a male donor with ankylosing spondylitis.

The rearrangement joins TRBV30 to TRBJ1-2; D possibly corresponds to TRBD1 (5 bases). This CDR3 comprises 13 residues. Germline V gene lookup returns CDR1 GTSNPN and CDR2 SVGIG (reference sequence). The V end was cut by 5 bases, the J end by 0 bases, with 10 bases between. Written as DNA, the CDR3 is TGTGCCTGGGGTCTGACAGCTAACTATGGCTACACCTTC. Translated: CAWGLTANYGYTF.

The CDR3 here is CASSSGDSGSTLQYF. The CDR3 DNA reads TGCGCCAGCAGCTCAGGGGACTCCGGGTCAACCCTTCAGTACTTC. The chain couples TRBV5-1 to TRBJ2-4; either TRBD1 or TRBD2 may fit D (6 bases each). The germline V gene encodes CDR1 SGHRS and CDR2 YFSETQ. Trimming shortened V by 3 bases and J by 11 bases, and 21 bases separated the two germline ends. The CDR3 consists of 15 residues.

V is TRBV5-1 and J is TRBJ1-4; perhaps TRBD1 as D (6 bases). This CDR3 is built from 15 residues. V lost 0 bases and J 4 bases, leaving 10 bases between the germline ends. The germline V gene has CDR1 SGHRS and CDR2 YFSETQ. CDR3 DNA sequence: TGCGCCAGCAGCTTGGCCGGGACACTTAATGAAAAACTGTTTTTT. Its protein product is CASSLAGTLNEKLFF.

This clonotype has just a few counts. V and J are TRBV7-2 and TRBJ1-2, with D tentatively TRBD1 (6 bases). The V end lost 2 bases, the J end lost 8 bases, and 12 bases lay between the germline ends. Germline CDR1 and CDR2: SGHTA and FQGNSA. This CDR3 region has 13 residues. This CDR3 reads CASSLNRVGGYTF. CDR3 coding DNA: TGTGCCAGCAGCTTAAACAGGGTCGGGGGCTACACCTTC.

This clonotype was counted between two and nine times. CDR3 coding DNA: TGTGCCAGCAGCCCTAGCGGGAGCGGCCGTGCAGATACGCAGTATTTT. Translating it yields CASSPSGSGRADTQYF. V usage is TRBV7-8 and J usage is TRBJ2-3, with TRBD2 matching 10 bases. After removal of 5 bases from V and 4 bases from J, the junction contained 9 bases not matched to a gene. Germline CDR1 reads SGHVS; CDR2 reads FQNEAQ. The CDR3 runs 16 residues.

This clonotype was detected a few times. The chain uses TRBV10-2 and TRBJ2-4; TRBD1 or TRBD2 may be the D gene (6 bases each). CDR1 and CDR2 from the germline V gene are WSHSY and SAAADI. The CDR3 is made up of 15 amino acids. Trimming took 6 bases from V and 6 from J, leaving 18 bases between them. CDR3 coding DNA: TGCGCCAGCAGGTCAGGGGAGGCCGCGGGAAACATTCAGTACTTC. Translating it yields CASRSGEAAGNIQYF.

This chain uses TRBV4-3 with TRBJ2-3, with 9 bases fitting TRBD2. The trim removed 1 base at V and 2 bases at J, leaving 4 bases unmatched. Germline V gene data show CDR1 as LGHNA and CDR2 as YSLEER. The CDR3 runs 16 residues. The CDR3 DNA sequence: TGCGCCAGCAGCCAAGGCTTAGCGGGAGTCACAGATACGCAGTATTTT. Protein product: CASSQGLAGVTDTQYF.

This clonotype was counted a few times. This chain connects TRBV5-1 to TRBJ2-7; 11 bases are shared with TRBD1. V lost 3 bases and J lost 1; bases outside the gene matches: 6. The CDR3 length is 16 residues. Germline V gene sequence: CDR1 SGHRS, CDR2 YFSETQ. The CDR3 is CASSSGGQGASYEQYF. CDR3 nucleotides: TGCGCCAGCAGCTCCGGTGGACAGGGGGCTTCCTACGAGCAGTACTTC.

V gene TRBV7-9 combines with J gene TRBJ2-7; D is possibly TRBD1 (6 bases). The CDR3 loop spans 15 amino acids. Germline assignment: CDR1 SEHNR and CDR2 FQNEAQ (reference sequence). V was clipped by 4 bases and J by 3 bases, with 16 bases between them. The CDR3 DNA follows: TGTGCCAGCAGCTCAGGGGTCGGACTCGTCTACGAGCAGTACTTC. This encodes CASSSGVGLVYEQYF.

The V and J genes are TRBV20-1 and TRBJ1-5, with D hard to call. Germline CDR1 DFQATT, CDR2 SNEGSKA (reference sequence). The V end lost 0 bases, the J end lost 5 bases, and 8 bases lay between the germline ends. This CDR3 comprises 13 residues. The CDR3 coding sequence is TGCAGTGCTAGAGACTTCCCCGATCAGCCCCAGCATTTT. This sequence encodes CSARDFPDQPQHF.

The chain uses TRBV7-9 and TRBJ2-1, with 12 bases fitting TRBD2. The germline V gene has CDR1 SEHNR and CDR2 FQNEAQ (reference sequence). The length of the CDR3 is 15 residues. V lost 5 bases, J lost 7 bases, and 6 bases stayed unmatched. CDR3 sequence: CASSPSGGAFNEQFF. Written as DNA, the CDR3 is TGTGCCAGCAGCCCTAGCGGGGGGGCCTTTAATGAGCAGTTCTTC.

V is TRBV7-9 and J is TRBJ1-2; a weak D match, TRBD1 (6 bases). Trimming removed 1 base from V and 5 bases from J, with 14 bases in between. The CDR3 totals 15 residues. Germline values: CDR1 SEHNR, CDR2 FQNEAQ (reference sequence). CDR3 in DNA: TGTGCCAGCAGCTTAGGAGGGGGGCGCAAATATGGCTACACCTTC. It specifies CASSLGGGRKYGYTF. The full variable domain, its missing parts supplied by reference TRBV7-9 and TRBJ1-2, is DTGVSQNPRHKITKRGQNVTFRCDPISEHNRLYWYRQTLGQGPEFLTYFQNEAQLEKSRLLSDRFSAERPKGSFSTLEIQRTEQGDSAMYLCASSLGGGRKYGYTFGSGTRLTVV.

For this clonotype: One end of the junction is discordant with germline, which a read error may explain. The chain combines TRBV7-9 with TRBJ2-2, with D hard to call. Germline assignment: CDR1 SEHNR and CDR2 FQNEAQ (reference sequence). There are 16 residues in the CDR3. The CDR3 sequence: CATSLFVGANTGELFF. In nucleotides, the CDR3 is TGTGCCACCAGCTTATTCGTGGGCGCGAACACCGGGGAGCTGTTTTTT.

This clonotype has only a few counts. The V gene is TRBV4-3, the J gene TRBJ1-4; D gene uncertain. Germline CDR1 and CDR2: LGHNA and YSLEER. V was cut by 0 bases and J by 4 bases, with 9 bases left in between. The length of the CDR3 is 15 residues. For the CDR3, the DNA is TGCGCCAGCAGCCAAGAGCAAGGGTTTAATGAAAAACTGTTTTTT. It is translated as CASSQEQGFNEKLFF.

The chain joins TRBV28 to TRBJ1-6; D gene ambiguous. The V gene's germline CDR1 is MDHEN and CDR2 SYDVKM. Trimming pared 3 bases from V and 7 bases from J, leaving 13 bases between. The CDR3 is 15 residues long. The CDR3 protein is CASSFRRPTNSPLHF. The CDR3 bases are TGTGCCAGCAGTTTCCGCAGACCTACGAATTCACCCCTCCACTTT.

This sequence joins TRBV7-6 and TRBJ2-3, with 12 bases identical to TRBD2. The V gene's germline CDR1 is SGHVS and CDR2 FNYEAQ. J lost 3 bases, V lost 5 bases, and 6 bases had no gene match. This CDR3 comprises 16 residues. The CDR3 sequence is CASSVPTSGGTDTQYF. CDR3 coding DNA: TGTGCCAGCAGCGTCCCGACTAGCGGGGGAACAGATACGCAGTATTTT.

CDR3 amino acids: CAISDAPPVGTDTQYF. The CDR3 DNA is TGTGCCATCAGTGACGCCCCCCCCGTCGGGACAGATACGCAGTATTTT. This sequence joins TRBV10-3 and TRBJ2-3; D gene unclear. This CDR3 has 16 residues. Germline V CDR1 and CDR2: ENHRY, SYGVKD. Deletions cut 3 bases from V and 3 bases from J, with 16 bases between.

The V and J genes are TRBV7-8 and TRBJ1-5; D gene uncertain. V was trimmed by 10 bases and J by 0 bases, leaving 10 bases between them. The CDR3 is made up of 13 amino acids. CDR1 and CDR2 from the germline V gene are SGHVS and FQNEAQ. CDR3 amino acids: CATRPYSNQPQHF. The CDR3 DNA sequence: TGTGCCACCAGACCCTATAGCAATCAGCCCCAGCATTTT.

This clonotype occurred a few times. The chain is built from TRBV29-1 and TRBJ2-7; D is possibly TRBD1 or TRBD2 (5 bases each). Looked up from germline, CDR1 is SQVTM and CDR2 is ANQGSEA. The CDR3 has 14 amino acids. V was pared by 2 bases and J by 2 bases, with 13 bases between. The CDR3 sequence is CSVELTGTTYEQYF. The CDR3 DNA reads TGCAGCGTTGAACTTACGGGGACGACCTACGAGCAGTACTTC.

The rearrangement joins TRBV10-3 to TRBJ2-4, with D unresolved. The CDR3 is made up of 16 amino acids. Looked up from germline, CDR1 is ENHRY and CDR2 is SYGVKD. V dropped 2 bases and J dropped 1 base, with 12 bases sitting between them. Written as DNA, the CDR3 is TGTGCCATCAGTGAGGGCCCGGGTGAGGCCAAAAACATTCAGTACTTC. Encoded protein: CAISEGPGEAKNIQYF.